This record looks at one T cell receptor (beta chain) sequence and its context. Its antigen is unknown. Other nucleotide sequences from this sample produce the same CDR3. Profiled with immunoSEQ multiplex PCR; TCRdb holds only in-frame clones, not every one. The data show roughly 2.1 million clones, with about 93% seen just once and roughly 1.8% held by the top ten. This sample was included in a study of shared clonotypes between healthy human individuals. Overall study results and limits: Generation of non-shared clonotypes was less probable than generation of clonotypes shared by all four donors.

This CDR3 spans 13 amino acids. Germline V gives CDR1 MNHEY, CDR2 SMNVEV (reference sequence). After removal of 5 bases from V and 4 bases from J, the junction contained 4 bases not matched to a gene. Naive CD8 cells lacked CD45RO and underwent positive selection for CCR7, leaving out terminally differentiated effector memory CD45RA+ cells. Adults of Caucasian background living in Nashville, Tennessee made up all donors. This sequence joins TRBV27 and TRBJ1-2; 7 bases line up with TRBD1. The sequencing sample was made of naive CD8+ T cells from PBMCs. This clonotype originated in a man between 18 and 35 years old in good health. Some clones in this sample may be carry-over from other donors' samples. The CDR3, as DNA: TGTGCCAGCAGTCCAGGGGGGGGCTATGGCTACACCTTC. Encoded protein: CASSPGGGYGYTF.